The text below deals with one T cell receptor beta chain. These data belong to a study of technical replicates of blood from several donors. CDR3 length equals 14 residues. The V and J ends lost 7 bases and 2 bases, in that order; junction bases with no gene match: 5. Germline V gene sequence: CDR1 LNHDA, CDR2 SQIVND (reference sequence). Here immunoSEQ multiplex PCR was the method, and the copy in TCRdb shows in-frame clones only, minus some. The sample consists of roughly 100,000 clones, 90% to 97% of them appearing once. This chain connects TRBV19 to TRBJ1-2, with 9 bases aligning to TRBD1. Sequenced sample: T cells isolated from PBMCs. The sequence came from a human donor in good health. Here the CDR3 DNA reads TGTGCCAGTAATCCCGGGACAGGGAACTATGGCTACACCTTC. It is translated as CASNPGTGNYGYTF.